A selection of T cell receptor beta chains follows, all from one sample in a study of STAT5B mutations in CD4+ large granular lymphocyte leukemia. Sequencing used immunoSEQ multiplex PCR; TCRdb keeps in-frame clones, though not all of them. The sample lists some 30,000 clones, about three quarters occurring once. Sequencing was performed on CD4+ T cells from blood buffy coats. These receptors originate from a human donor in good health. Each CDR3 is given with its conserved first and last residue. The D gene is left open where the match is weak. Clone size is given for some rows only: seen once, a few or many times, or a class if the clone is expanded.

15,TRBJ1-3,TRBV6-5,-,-,CASSYDSLSGNTIYF,TGTGCCAGCAGTTACGACAGCCTCTCTGGAAACACCATATATTTT
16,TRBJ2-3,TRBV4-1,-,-,CASSGPQEGGTDTQYF,TGCGCCAGCAGCGGACCCCAGGAGGGGGGCACAGATACGCAGTATTTT
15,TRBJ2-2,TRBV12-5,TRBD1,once,CASGLRQGAPGELFF,TGTGCTAGTGGTTTGCGACAGGGGGCGCCCGGGGAGCTGTTTTTT
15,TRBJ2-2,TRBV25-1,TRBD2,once,CASSGAGLAAGELFF,TGTGCCAGCAGTGGAGCGGGACTAGCGGCCGGGGAGCTGTTTTTT
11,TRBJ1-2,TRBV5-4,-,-,CASSAIGGYTF,TGTGCCAGCAGCGCAATAGGGGGCTACACCTTC
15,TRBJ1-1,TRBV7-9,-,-,CASSLQVHKGTEAFF,TGTGCCAGCAGCTTACAGGTTCATAAGGGAACTGAAGCTTTCTTT
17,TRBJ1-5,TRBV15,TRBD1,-,CATSRTTGEGGNQPQHF,TGTGCCACCAGCAGAACTACAGGGGAGGGTGGCAATCAGCCCCAGCATTTT
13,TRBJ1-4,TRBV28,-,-,CASSLTINEKLFF,TGTGCCAGCAGTCTTACAATAAATGAAAAACTGTTTTTT
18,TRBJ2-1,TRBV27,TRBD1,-,CASSSPSRGTGAANEQFF,TGTGCCAGCAGTTCCCCCTCTAGGGGGACAGGGGCGGCGAATGAGCAGTTCTTC
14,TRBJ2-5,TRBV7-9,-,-,CASSFIGAQETQYF,TGTGCCAGCAGCTTTATCGGGGCGCAAGAGACCCAGTACTTC
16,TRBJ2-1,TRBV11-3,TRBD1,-,CASSLEGTGSYNEQFF,TGTGCCAGCAGCTTAGAAGGGACAGGGAGCTACAATGAGCAGTTCTTC
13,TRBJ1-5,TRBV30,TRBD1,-,CACGQGGNQPQHF,TGTGCATGCGGACAGGGAGGCAATCAGCCCCAGCATTTT
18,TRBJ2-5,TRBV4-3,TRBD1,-,CASSQAGYRGGLRETQYF,TGCGCCAGCAGCCAGGCAGGCTACAGGGGTGGTTTGCGGGAGACCCAGTACTTC
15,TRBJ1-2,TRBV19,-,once,CASSIVRGHSYGYTF,TGTGCCAGTAGTATAGTACGGGGACACTCCTATGGCTACACCTTC
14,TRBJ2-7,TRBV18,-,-,CASSRSPTSYEQYF,TGTGCCAGCTCACGCTCCCCCACATCCTACGAGCAGTACTTC
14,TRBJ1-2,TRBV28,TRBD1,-,CASSSQGDDYGYTF,TGTGCCAGCAGTAGTCAGGGGGATGACTATGGCTACACCTTC
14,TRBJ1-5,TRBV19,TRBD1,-,CASSVTGYNQPQHF,TGTGCCAGTAGTGTGACAGGGTACAATCAGCCCCAGCATTTT
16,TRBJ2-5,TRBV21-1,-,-,CASSKGRRTGEETQYF,TGTGCCAGCAGCAAAGGTAGGAGGACAGGGGAAGAGACCCAGTACTTC
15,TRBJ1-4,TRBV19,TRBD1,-,CASRGADAAREKLFF,TGTGCCAGCAGGGGGGCGGACGCGGCCCGTGAAAAACTGTTTTTT
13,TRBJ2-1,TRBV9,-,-,CASSVAPLNEQFF,TGTGCCAGCAGCGTAGCTCCCCTCAATGAGCAGTTCTTC
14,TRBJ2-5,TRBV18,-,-,CASSPTGNQETQYF,TGTGCCAGCTCACCTACGGGCAACCAAGAGACCCAGTACTTC
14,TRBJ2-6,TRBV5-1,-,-,CASSERSGANVLTF,TGCGCCAGCAGTGAAAGGTCTGGGGCCAACGTCCTGACTTTC
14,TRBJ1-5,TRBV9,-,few,CASSKTGYNQPQHF,TGTGCCAGCTCGAAGACAGGCTACAATCAGCCCCAGCATTTT
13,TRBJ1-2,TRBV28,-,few,CASSLDRTDGYTF,TGTGCCAGCAGTCTAGATCGGACAGATGGCTACACCTTC
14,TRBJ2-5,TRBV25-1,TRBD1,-,CASREPQGARTQYF,TGTGCCAGCAGAGAACCACAGGGGGCTAGGACCCAGTACTTC
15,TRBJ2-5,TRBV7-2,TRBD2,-,CASSSLAGGRETQYF,TGTGCCAGCAGCTCCCTAGCGGGAGGTCGGGAGACCCAGTACTTC
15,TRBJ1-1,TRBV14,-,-,CASSQLGTVNTEAFF,TGTGCCAGCAGCCAACTCGGGACGGTGAACACTGAAGCTTTCTTT
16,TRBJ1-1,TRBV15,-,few,CATSRATLGKNTEAFF,TGTGCCACCAGCAGAGCGACCTTGGGAAAGAACACTGAAGCTTTCTTT
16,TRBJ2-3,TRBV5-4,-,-,CASSLPLAGHTDTQYF,TGTGCCAGCAGCTTGCCTCTAGCCGGCCACACAGATACGCAGTATTTT
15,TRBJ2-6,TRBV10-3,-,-,CAISPQGSGANVLTF,TGTGCCATCAGTCCCCAGGGGTCTGGGGCCAACGTCCTGACTTTC
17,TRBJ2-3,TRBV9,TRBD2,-,CASSVLVGGGGADTQYF,TGTGCCAGCAGCGTTCTCGTCGGCGGGGGAGGGGCAGATACGCAGTATTTT
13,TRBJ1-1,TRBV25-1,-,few,CASSLFDSTEAFF,TGTGCCAGCAGCCTCTTCGACAGCACTGAAGCTTTCTTT
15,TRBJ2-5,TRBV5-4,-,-,CASSRTVGEEETQYF,TGTGCCAGCAGCAGGACGGTCGGGGAGGAGGAGACCCAGTACTTC
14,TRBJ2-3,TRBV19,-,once,CASRGDRSTDTQYF,TGTGCCAGCCGGGGGGACAGATCCACAGATACGCAGTATTTT
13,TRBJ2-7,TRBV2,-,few,CASSEGQASSADF,TGTGCCAGCAGTGAAGGGCAGGCCTCCTCGGCTGACTTC
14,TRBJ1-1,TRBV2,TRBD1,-,CASNVRPGGTEAFF,TGTGCCAGCAACGTCAGGCCAGGGGGGACTGAAGCTTTCTTT
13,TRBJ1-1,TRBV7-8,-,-,CASSLADSAEAFF,TGTGCCAGCAGCTTGGCCGATTCAGCTGAAGCTTTCTTT
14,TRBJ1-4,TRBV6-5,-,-,CASSMTGPNEKLFF,TGTGCCAGCAGTATGACAGGCCCGAATGAAAAACTGTTTTTT
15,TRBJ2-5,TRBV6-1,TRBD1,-,CASRSGTGGWETQYF,TGTGCCAGCAGATCCGGGACAGGGGGTTGGGAGACCCAGTACTTC
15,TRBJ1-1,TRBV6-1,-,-,CASSESAGPHTEAFF,TGTGCCAGCAGTGAAAGCGCAGGGCCCCACACTGAAGCTTTCTTT
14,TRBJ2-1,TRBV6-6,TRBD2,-,CASSYGTRLGEQFF,TGTGCCAGCAGTTATGGGACTAGATTAGGTGAGCAGTTCTTC
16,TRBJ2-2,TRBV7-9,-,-,CASSLLGGGLDGELFF,TGTGCCAGCAGCTTACTGGGGGGGGGCCTCGACGGGGAGCTGTTTTTT
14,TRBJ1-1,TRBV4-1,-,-,CASSQDGVATEAFF,TGCGCCAGCAGCCAAGACGGGGTGGCCACTGAAGCTTTCTTT
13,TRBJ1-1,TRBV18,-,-,CASSPGGNTEAFF,TGTGCCAGCTCACCGGGAGGGAACACTGAAGCTTTCTTT
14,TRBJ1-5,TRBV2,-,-,CASSVAGLNQPQHF,TGTGCCAGCAGCGTGGCAGGGTTGAATCAGCCCCAGCATTTT
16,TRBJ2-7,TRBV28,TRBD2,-,CASSLTGLAGGYEQYF,TGTGCCAGCAGTTTGACCGGACTAGCGGGAGGTTACGAGCAGTACTTC
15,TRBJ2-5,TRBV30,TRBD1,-,CAWSVRGQGSKTQYF,TGTGCCTGGAGTGTAAGGGGACAGGGAAGTAAGACCCAGTACTTC
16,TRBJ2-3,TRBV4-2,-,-,CASSQEEGTGTDTQYF,TGTGCCAGCAGCCAAGAGGAGGGGACAGGCACAGATACGCAGTATTTT
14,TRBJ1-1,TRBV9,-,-,CASSVVNQGTEAFF,TGTGCCAGCAGCGTAGTAAACCAGGGTACTGAAGCTTTCTTT
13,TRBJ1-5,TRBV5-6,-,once,CASSWARNQPQHF,TGTGCCAGCAGCTGGGCAAGGAATCAGCCCCAGCATTTT